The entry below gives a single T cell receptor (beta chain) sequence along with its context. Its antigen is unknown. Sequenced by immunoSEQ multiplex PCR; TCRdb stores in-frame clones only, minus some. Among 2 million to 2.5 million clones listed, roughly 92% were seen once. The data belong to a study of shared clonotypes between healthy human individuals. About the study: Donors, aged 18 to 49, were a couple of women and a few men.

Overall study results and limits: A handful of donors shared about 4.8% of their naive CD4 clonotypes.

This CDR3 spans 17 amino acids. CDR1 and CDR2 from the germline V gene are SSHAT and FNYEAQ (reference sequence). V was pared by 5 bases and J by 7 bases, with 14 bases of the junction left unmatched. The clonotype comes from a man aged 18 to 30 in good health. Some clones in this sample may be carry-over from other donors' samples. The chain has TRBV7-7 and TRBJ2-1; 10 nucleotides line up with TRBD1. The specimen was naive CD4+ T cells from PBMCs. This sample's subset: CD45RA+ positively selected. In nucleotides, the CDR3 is TGTGCCAGCAGCCCCCACGGCCCGGGACAGGGGAAGAATGAGCAGTTCTTC. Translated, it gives CASSPHGPGQGKNEQFF.